The 27 T cell receptor beta chains below come from one sample, sequenced in a study of T cells in Graves' hyperthyroidism and ophthalmopathy (dated by TCRdb to the late 2010s). The protocol used for the library was multiplex PCR. Sequencing instrument: Illumina HiSeq 2000. Amplification of TCR beta CDR3 regions was carried out from RNA transcripts. For the first round of RT-PCR on the TCR CDR3, the HTBI primer set was used together with the Qiagen OneStep RT-PCR kit. In TCRdb, the public reads were trimmed at Q25 with fastp and aligned with MiXCR, with productive beta chains retained. Identical CDR3 proteins give one entry, which carries the most common genes and DNA. Within this sample are over 700,000 distinct CDR3 sequences, with under 45% of them counted one time only. The ten largest clones take up more than 25% of the sample. Sequenced material: blood. The receptors derive from a woman aged 40 to 50 with Graves' hyperthyroidism.

About this clonotype itself: The CDR3 does not close with the conserved phenylalanine or tryptophan, likely indicating a read error. Because the CDR3's place on the DNA is in doubt, the DNA is left out and the CDR3 is given as listed by TCRdb. The chain combines TRBV10-3 with TRBJ2-6; the DNA was not used to check the table's D call, TRBD1. Per the germline V gene, CDR1 is ENHRY and CDR2 is SYGVKD. The CDR3 is 11 amino acids in total, end residues counted. CDR3 region: CAIRTGTGSSS.

The table lists this clonotype with many counts. One end of the junction fails to match germline, which may point to a read error. The CDR3: CAIGEQGHSGNTIYF. The CDR3 DNA sequence: TGTGCCATCGGTGAACAGGGGCACTCTGGAAACACCATATATTTT. The chain links TRBV10-3 to TRBJ1-3; 7 positions match TRBD1. From germline, CDR1 is ENHRY and CDR2 SYGVKD. The CDR3 spans 15 residues.

The chain uses TRBV28 and TRBJ2-7; 10 bases line up with TRBD2. The J call may be mistaken, given a closer DNA end match to TRBJ2-1. The CDR3 consists of 16 residues. In germline, CDR1 is MDHEN, CDR2 SYDVKM. The CDR3 sequence: CASSRASGSSYNEQFF. For the CDR3, the DNA is TGTGCCAGCAGTCGTGCTAGCGGGAGCTCGTACAATGAGCAGTTCTTC.

This clonotype has a handful of counts. The chain has TRBV13 and TRBJ2-7; 10 nucleotides match TRBD2. Germline V gene data show CDR1 as PRHDT and CDR2 as FYEKMQ (reference sequence). V trimming: 6 bases; J trimming: 4 bases; junction bases outside the gene matches: 9. The CDR3 length is 15 residues. CDR3 sequence reads: CASSYPASGRYEQYF. In nucleotides, the CDR3 is TGTGCCAGCAGTTACCCGGCTAGCGGGAGATACGAGCAGTACTTC.

The chain employs TRBV10-3 and TRBJ2-5, with D possibly TRBD2 on 6 matching bases. The V end was cut by 1 base, the J end by 4 bases, with 10 bases between. Per germline, CDR1 ENHRY and CDR2 SYGVKD. This CDR3 is 14 amino acids long. The CDR3 protein is CAISEWGGLETQYF. Written as DNA, the CDR3 is TGTGCCATCAGTGAGTGGGGAGGTTTAGAGACCCAGTACTTC.

This chain joins TRBV20-1 and TRBJ2-7, with 8 positions matching TRBD2. Germline trimming cut 3 bases from V and 0 bases from J; bases unmatched to any gene: 7. This CDR3 contains 15 residues. Germline lookup yields CDR1 DFQATT and CDR2 SNEGSKA (reference sequence). The chain's CDR3 is CSASPSGGASYEQYF. The CDR3 coding sequence is TGCAGTGCTAGTCCCTCCGGGGGGGCCTCCTACGAGCAGTACTTC.

The rearrangement links TRBV7-9 to TRBJ2-2, with D perhaps matching TRBD1 or TRBD2 (6 bases each). Germline V CDR1 and CDR2: SEHNR, FQNEAQ (reference sequence). V was shortened by 7 bases and J by 4 bases, with 13 bases between the two germline ends. This CDR3 contains 14 residues. CDR3 DNA: TGTGCCAGCACATCGGGGGCCGGCACCGGGGAGCTGTTTTTT. Translated, it gives CASTSGAGTGELFF.

This clonotype occurred many times. This chain joins TRBV19 and TRBJ1-4; no clear D. This CDR3 comprises 15 residues. CDR1 and CDR2 (germline): LNHDA, SQIVND (reference sequence). V was cut by 6 bases and J by 0 bases, with 11 bases left in between. The CDR3 DNA reads as TGTGCCAGTAGCTACTCCTTTGCAACTAATGAAAAACTGTTTTTT. Its translation: CASSYSFATNEKLFF.

This clonotype showed up many times. This rearrangement joins TRBV19 to TRBJ1-2, with a possible D match to TRBD1 (5 bases). CDR1 is LNHDA and CDR2 is SQIVND in the germline V gene (reference sequence). The CDR3 has 15 amino acids. V was clipped by 7 bases and J by 0 bases, with 15 bases between them. CDR3 DNA sequence: TGTGCCAGTACGAACAGGTTGTCCTCTAACTATGGCTACACCTTC. Translating gives CASTNRLSSNYGYTF. The whole variable domain, filled in from reference TRBV19 and TRBJ1-2, reads DGGITQSPKYLFRKEGQNVTLSCEQNLNHDAMYWYRQDPGQGLRLIYYSQIVNDFQKGDIAEGYSVSREKKESFPLTVTSAQKNPTAFYLCASTNRLSSNYGYTFGSGTRLTVV.

Remarks on this clonotype: This may stem from a read error, because a much larger clone lies one nucleotide away. The gene calls are TRBV25-1 and TRBJ1-1, with no clear D. The CDR3 sequence is 14 residues long. Germline-derived CDR1 and CDR2 are MGHDK and SYGVNS. The CDR3, as DNA: TGTGCCAGCATAGCGGGAGGCAGGAACACTGGAGCTTTCTTT. It encodes CASIAGGRNTGAFF.

This clonotype appeared a few times. The CDR3 sequence is CASSVDPESNSPLHF. The CDR3 DNA reads TGTGCCAGCAGCGTGGACCCAGAGTCAAATTCACCCCTCCACTTT. The chain links TRBV9 to TRBJ1-6, with D hard to call. The ends were cut back, 2 bases at V and 7 bases at J, with 13 bases in the middle. The germline CDR1 and CDR2 sequences are SGDLS and YYNGEE. The CDR3 spans 15 residues.

The J gene is TRBJ1-5, the V gene TRBV10-3; 7 bases are shared with TRBD1. The V segment lost 4 bases and the J segment 11 bases; nucleotides outside the gene matches: 8. CDR1 ENHRY and CDR2 SYGVKD come from the germline V gene. CDR3 length equals 13 residues. CDR3 DNA sequence: TGTGCCATCAGTGGGACAGGCGGGGAGACCCAGCATTTT. Encoded protein: CAISGTGGETQHF.

In its sample, this clonotype was seen a few times. The CDR3, as DNA: TGTGCCATCCAGGGGAACACTGAAGCTTTCTTT. Its protein product is CAIQGNTEAFF. V gene TRBV28 combines with J gene TRBJ1-1; tentatively, D is TRBD1 (5 bases). Trimming shortened V by 10 bases and J by 1 base, and 7 bases separated the two germline ends. In germline, CDR1 is MDHEN, CDR2 SYDVKM. The CDR3 totals 11 residues.

This clonotype was recorded many times. The rearrangement uses TRBV20-1 and TRBJ2-7; TRBD1 is a possible D gene (5 bases). Trimming stripped 0 bases from V and 1 base from J, with 16 bases between. The CDR3 consists of 16 residues. From germline, CDR1 is DFQATT and CDR2 SNEGSKA (reference sequence). Written as DNA, the CDR3 is TGCAGTGCTAGAGATTTTTTCCGACAGACTTCCTACGAGCAGTACTTC. It is translated as CSARDFFRQTSYEQYF.

This clonotype was counted a single time. The gene calls are TRBV7-9 and TRBJ1-2, with a possible D match to TRBD1 (6 bases). The length of the CDR3 is 13 residues. Trimming shortened V by 5 bases and J by 9 bases, and 16 bases separated the two germline ends. Germline V gives CDR1 SEHNR, CDR2 FQNEAQ (reference sequence). CDR3 in DNA: TGTGCCAGCAGCACAGCGGGGGCCTGGAGCTACACCTTC. Protein product: CASSTAGAWSYTF.

This chain links TRBV7-6 with TRBJ2-1; D ambiguous. With 4 bases removed from V and 10 bases from J, the gap between germline ends came to 2 bases. The germline V gene has CDR1 SGHVS and CDR2 FNYEAQ. This CDR3 spans 9 amino acids. The CDR3 protein is CASSSEQFF. CDR3 in DNA: TGTGCCAGCAGCTCAGAGCAGTTCTTC.

Many counts were recorded for this clonotype. The chain employs TRBV7-6 and TRBJ1-4; possibly TRBD1 for D (5 bases). The V and J ends lost 2 bases and 4 bases respectively, with 14 bases between them. Germline CDR1 and CDR2: SGHVS and FNYEAQ. The CDR3 runs 16 residues. DNA for the CDR3: TGTGCCAGCAGCTTATCCGGACATTTCCTTAATGAAAAACTGTTTTTT. This translates into CASSLSGHFLNEKLFF.

In its sample, this clonotype was seen a few times. The chain uses TRBV20-1 and TRBJ1-5; D gene unclear. CDR3 length equals 15 residues. With 3 bases removed from V and 4 bases from J, the gap between germline ends came to 16 bases. Germline CDR1 and CDR2: DFQATT and SNEGSKA (reference sequence). CDR3 in DNA: TGCAGTGCTAGTGATCCCGGTGACACTAATCAGCCCCAGCATTTT. Its translation: CSASDPGDTNQPQHF.

This clonotype has ten or more counts. V usage is TRBV7-3 and J usage is TRBJ2-6; D is uncertain. The germline gives CDR1 SGHTA, CDR2 FQGTGA. The CDR3 loop spans 15 amino acids. The V end lost 2 bases, the J end lost 0 bases, and 5 bases lay between the germline ends. As DNA, the CDR3 is TGTGCCAGCAGCTTATTAGACTCTGGGGCCAACGTCCTGACTTTC. It codes for CASSLLDSGANVLTF.

V is TRBV7-2 and J is TRBJ1-1; 11 positions agree with TRBD1. V was pared by 5 bases and J by 4 bases, with 6 bases of the junction left unmatched. Per germline, CDR1 SGHTA and CDR2 FQGNSA. This CDR3 is 15 amino acids long. CDR3 sequence: CASSNYGTGGTEAFF. The CDR3 DNA is TGTGCCAGCAGCAATTACGGGACAGGGGGCACTGAAGCTTTCTTT. The full variable domain, completed using reference TRBV7-2 and TRBJ1-1, is GAGVSQSPSNKVTEKGKDVELRCDPISGHTALYWYRQSLGQGLEFLIYFQGNSAPDKSGLPSDRFSAERTGGSVSTLTIQRTQQEDSAVYLCASSNYGTGGTEAFFGQGTRLTVV.

This clonotype was recorded many times. J is TRBJ2-5 and V is TRBV29-1; TRBD2 matches 15 bases. CDR3 length equals 15 residues. Trimming took 6 bases from V and 5 from J; bases not matched to a gene: 7. Germline CDR1 reads SQVTM; CDR2 reads ANQGSEA. The CDR3 coding sequence is TGCAGCGTCCTCGGACTAGCGGGAGGGCTGGAGACCCAGTACTTC. As protein: CSVLGLAGGLETQYF.

The rearrangement uses TRBV20-1 and TRBJ1-1, with 11 bases lining up with TRBD1. The CDR3 extends over 16 amino acids. The V and J ends lost 6 bases and 11 bases, in that order; junction bases with no gene match: 20. Per the germline V gene, CDR1 is DFQATT and CDR2 is SNEGSKA (reference sequence). The CDR3 loop is CSARNLGQGGVFGAFF. The CDR3 coding sequence is TGCAGTGCCCGAAACTTGGGACAGGGGGGTGTTTTCGGGGCTTTCTTT.

Remarks on this clonotype: Since no conserved phenylalanine or tryptophan closes the CDR3, a read error is the likely cause. The chain joins TRBV20-1 to TRBJ1-2, with D unclear. Per the germline V gene, CDR1 is DFQATT and CDR2 is SNEGSKA (reference sequence). There are 11 residues in the CDR3. Trimming removed 6 bases from V and 7 bases from J, with 12 bases in between. CDR3 nucleotide sequence: TGCAGTGCGGCCTTAATAGGTGGCTACACCTCC. This translates into CSAALIGGYTS.

The rearrangement joins TRBV6-5 to TRBJ1-2; D call uncertain. This CDR3 comprises 15 residues. Germline CDR1 is MNHEY and CDR2 is SVGAGI. V lost 4 bases and J lost 6, with 18 bases in between. The CDR3 DNA follows: TGTGCCAGCAGTTCCCCCGGCAGGCTAGGTAATGGCTACACCTTC. The encoded protein is CASSSPGRLGNGYTF.

With respect to this clonotype: The junction departs from germline at one end; a sequencing error may be responsible. The V and J genes are TRBV5-1 and TRBJ1-3; weak D call: TRBD1 (5 bases). There are 15 residues in the CDR3. Germline CDR1 reads SGHRS; CDR2 reads YFSETQ. The DNA of the CDR3 is TGTGCCAGCAGCAGCACACAGGCAGCCGGAAACACCATATATTTT. Its protein product is CASSSTQAAGNTIYF.

Turning to this clonotype: Germline is not matched at one junction end, which may reflect a read error. CDR3 loop: CASSAAGQGPSYKQYF. The CDR3, as DNA: TGTGCCAGCAGCGCCGCGGGACAGGGGCCCTCCTACAAGCAGTACTTC. The chain links TRBV24-1 to TRBJ2-7; 10 positions agree with TRBD1. The CDR3 consists of 16 residues. Germline CDR1 and CDR2: KGHDR and SFDVKD.

A remark on this clonotype: A clone one base away is much larger, so this may be a read error. The chain links TRBV4-2 to TRBJ2-7, with D possibly being TRBD1 (5 bases). V shed 4 bases and J shed 3 bases, with 16 bases lying between them. Per germline, CDR1 LGHNA and CDR2 YNFKEQ. The CDR3 is made up of 15 amino acids. The CDR3 coding sequence is TGTGCCAGCAGCCGACCTACAGGCAAGGGCTACGAGCAGTACTTC. It encodes CASSRPTGKGYEQYF.